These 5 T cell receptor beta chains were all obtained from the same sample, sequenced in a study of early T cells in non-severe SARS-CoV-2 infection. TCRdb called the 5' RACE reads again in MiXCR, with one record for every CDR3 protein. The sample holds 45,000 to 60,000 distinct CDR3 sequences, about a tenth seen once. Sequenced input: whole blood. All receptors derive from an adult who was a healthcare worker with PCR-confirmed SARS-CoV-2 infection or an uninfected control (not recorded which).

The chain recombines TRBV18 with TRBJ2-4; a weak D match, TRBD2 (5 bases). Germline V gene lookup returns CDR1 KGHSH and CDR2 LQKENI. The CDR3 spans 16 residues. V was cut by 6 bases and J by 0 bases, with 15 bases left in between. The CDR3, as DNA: TGTGCCAGCTCCCGCACCGACGCGGGAGCCAAAAACATTCAGTACTTC. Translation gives CASSRTDAGAKNIQYF.

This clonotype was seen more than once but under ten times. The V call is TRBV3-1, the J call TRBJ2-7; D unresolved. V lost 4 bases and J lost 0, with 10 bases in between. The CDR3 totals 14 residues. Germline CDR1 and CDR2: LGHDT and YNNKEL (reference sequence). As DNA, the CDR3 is TGTGCCAGCAGCCTTACCTCGAGCTCCTACGAGCAGTACTTC. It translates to CASSLTSSSYEQYF.

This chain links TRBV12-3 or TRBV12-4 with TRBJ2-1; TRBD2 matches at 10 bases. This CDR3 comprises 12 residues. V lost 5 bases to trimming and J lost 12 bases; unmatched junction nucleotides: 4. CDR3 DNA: TGTGCCAGCAGTCAGAGACTAGCGGGGCAGTTCTTC. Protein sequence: CASSQRLAGQFF.

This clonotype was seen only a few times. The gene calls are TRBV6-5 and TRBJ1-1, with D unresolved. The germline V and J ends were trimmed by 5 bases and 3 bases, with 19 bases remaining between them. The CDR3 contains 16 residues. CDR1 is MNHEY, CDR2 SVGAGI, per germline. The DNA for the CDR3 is TGTGCCAGCAGTAAGGCCGTGACGCTCAGGTACACTGAAGCTTTCTTT. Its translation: CASSKAVTLRYTEAFF.

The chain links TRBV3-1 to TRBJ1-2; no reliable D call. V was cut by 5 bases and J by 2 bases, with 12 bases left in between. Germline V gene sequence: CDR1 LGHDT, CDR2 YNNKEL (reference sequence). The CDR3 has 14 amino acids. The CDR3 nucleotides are TGTGCCAGCAGCTCCCTGGAAGGGAACTATGGCTACACCTTC. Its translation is CASSSLEGNYGYTF.